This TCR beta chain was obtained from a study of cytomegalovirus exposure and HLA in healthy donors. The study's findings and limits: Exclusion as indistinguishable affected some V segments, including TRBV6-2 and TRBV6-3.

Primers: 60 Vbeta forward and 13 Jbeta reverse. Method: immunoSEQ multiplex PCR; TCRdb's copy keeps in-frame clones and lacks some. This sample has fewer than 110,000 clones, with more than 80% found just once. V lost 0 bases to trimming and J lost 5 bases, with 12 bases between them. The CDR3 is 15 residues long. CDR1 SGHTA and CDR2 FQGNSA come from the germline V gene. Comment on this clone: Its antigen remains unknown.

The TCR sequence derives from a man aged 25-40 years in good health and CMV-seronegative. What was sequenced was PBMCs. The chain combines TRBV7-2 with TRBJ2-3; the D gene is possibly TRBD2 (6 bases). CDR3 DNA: TGTGCCAGCAGCTTAGCGGGCCGAGCGGGAGATACGCAGTATTTT. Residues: CASSLAGRAGDTQYF. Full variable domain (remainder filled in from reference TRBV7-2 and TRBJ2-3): GAGVSQSPSNKVTEKGKDVELRCDPISGHTALYWYRQSLGQGLEFLIYFQGNSAPDKSGLPSDRFSAERTGGSVSTLTIQRTQQEDSAVYLCASSLAGRAGDTQYFGPGTRLTVL.